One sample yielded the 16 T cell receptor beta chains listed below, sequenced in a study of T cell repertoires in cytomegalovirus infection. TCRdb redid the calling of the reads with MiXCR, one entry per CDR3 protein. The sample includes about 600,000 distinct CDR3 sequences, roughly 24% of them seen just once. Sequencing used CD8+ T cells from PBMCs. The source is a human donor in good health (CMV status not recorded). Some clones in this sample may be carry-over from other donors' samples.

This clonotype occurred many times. The CDR3 DNA sequence: TGTGCCAGCAGTCTCCCTACAGGGCGCCTGGCCTACAATGAGCAGTTCTTC. It specifies CASSLPTGRLAYNEQFF. The chain recombines TRBV6-1 with TRBJ2-1; perhaps TRBD1 as D (6 bases). Germline assignment: CDR1 MNHNS and CDR2 SASEGT. V lost 5 bases and J lost 2, with 19 bases in between. This CDR3 is built from 17 residues.

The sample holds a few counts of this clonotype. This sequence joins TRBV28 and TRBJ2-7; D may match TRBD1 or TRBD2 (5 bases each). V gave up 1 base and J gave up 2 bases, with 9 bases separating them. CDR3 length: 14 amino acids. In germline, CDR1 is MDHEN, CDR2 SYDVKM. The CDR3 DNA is TGTGCCAGCAGTTTATCCGGGGACCCCTACGAGCAGTACGTC. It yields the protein CASSLSGDPYEQYV.

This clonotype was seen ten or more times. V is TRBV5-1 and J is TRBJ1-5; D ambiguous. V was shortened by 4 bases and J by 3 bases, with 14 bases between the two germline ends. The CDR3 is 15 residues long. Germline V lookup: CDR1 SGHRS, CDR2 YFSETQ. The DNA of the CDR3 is TGCGCCAGCAGCCCCTGGGTGGGAGACAATCAGCCCCAGCATTTT. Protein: CASSPWVGDNQPQHF.

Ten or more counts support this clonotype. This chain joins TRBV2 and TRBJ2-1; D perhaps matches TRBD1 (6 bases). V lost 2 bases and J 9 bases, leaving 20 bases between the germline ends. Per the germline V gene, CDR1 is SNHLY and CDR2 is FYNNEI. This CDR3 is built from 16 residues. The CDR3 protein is CASSESGGGPLGEQFF. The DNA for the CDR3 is TGTGCCAGCAGTGAATCTGGGGGCGGACCTTTAGGTGAGCAGTTCTTC.

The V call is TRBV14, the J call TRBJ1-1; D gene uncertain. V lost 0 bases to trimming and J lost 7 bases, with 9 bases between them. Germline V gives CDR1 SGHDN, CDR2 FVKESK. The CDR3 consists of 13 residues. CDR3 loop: CASSQDYTDEAFF. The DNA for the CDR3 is TGTGCCAGCAGCCAAGATTATACAGATGAAGCTTTCTTT.

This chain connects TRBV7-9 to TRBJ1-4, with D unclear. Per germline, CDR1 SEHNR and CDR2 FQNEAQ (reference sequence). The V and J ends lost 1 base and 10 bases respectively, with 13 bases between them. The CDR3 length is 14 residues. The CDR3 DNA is TGTGCCAGCAGCTTAGGGACTCCTAAAGGAAAACTGTTTTTT. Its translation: CASSLGTPKGKLFF.

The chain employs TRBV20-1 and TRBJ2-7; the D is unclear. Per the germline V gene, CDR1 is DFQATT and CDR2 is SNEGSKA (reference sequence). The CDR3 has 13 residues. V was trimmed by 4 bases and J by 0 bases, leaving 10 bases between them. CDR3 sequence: CSATAYSSYEQYV. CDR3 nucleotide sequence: TGCAGTGCTACAGCTTACAGCTCCTACGAGCAGTACGTC.

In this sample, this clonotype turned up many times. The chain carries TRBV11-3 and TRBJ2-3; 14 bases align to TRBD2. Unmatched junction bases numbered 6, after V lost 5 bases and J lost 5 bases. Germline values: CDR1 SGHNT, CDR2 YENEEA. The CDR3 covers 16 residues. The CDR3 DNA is TGTGCCAGCAGCGCCCGGACTAGCGGGGGGCTAGATACGCAGTATTTT. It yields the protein CASSARTSGGLDTQYF.

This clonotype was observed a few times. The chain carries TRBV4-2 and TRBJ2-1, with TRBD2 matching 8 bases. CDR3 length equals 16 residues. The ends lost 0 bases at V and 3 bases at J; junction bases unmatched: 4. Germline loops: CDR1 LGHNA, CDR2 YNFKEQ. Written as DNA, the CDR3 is TGTGCCAGCAGCCAAGATCCAGCGGGGGACTACAATGAGCAGTTCTTC. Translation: CASSQDPAGDYNEQFF.

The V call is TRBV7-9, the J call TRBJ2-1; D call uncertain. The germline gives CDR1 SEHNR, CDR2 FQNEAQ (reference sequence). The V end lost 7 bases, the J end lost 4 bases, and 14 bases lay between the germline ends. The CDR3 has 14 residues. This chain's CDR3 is CASTPRVGYNEQFF. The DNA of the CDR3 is TGTGCCAGCACCCCCCGCGTGGGATACAATGAGCAGTTCTTC.

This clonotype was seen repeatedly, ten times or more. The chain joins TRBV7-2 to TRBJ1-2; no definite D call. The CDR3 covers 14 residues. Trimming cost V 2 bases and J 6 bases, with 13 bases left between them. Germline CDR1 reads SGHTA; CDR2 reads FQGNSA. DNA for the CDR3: TGTGCCAGCAGCTTATATTTCACGGGCGATGGCTACACCTTC. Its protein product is CASSLYFTGDGYTF.

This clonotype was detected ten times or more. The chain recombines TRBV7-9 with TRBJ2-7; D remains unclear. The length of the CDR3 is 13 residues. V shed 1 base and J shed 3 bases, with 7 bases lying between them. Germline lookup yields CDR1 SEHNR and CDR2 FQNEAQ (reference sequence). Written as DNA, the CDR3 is TGTGCCAGCAGCTTAGACAGTCGCTACGAGCAGTACTTC. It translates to CASSLDSRYEQYF.

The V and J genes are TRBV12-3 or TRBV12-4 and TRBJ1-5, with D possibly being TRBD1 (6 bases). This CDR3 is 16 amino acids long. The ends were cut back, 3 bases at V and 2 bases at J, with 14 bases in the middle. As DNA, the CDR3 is TGTGCCAGCAGTTTGGAGGGGGGTTGGCGCAATCAGCCCCAGCATTTT. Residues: CASSLEGGWRNQPQHF.

The CDR3 protein is CSAQGIMNTEAFF. The CDR3 coding sequence is TGCAGTGCTCAAGGGATCATGAACACTGAAGCTTTCTTT. This chain joins TRBV20-1 and TRBJ1-1; D gene ambiguous. The CDR3 spans 13 residues. Trimming left V 5 bases short and J 0 bases short, with 10 bases between. Germline CDR1 is DFQATT and CDR2 is SNEGSKA (reference sequence).

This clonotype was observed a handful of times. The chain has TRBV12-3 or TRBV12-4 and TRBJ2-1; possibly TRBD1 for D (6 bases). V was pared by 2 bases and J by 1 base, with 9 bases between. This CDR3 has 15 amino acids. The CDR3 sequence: CASSLLQGSYNEQFF. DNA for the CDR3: TGTGCCAGCAGTTTATTGCAGGGGTCCTACAATGAGCAGTTCTTC.

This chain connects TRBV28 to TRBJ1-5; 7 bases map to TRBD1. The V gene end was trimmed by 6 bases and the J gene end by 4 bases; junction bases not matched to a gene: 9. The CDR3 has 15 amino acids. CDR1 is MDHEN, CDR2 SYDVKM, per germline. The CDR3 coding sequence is TGTGCCAGCAGGCGCGGGACAGCCCTTAATCAGCCCCAGCATTTT. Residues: CASRRGTALNQPQHF.